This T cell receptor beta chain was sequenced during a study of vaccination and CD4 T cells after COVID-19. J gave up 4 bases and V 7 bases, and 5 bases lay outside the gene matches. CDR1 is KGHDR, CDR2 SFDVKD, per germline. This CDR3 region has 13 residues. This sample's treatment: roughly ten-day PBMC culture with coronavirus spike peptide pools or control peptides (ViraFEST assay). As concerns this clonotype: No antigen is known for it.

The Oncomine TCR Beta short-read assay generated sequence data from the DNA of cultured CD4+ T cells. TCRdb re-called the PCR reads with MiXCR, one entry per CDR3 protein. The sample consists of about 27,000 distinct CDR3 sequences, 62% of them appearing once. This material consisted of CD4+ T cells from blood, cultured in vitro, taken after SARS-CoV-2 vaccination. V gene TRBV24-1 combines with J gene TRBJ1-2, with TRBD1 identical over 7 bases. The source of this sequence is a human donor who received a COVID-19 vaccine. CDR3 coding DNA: TGTGCCACCAGCTCAGGGGGAGGCTATGGCTACACCTTC. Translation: CATSSGGGYGYTF.